What follows is one TCR beta chain and its context. The data stem from a study of T cell changes during pregnancy in multiple sclerosis. Clones were sequenced by immunoSEQ multiplex PCR, and TCRdb holds only the in-frame ones, with some missing. The sample lists 13,000 or so clones, 90% to 95% seen once, with 2.8% in the top ten. This CDR3 is built from 14 residues. CDR1 and CDR2 from the germline V gene are SGHNT and YYREEE (reference sequence). V dropped 5 bases and J dropped 0; count of bases not matched to a gene: 5. The receptor was derived from a female donor in good health, enrolled as a control in a pregnancy study. The sample consisted of peripheral blood, taken in the second trimester of pregnancy. V is TRBV5-4 and J is TRBJ2-7; 7 bases are a match to TRBD1. As DNA, the CDR3 is TGTGCCAGCAGACCCGACAGGGCCTCCTACGAGCAGTACTTC. Protein: CASRPDRASYEQYF.